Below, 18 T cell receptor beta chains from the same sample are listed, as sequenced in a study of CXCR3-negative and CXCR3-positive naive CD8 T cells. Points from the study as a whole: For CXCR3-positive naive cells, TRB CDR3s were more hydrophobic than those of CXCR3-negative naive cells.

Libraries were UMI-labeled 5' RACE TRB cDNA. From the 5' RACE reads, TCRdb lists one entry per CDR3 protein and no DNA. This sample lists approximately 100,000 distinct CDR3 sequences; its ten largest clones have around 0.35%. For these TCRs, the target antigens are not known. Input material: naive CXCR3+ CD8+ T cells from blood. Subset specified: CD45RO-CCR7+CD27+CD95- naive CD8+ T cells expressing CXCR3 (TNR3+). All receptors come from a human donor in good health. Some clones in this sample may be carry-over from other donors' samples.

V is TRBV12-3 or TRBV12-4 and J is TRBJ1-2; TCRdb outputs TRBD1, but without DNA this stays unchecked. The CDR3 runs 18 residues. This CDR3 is CASSFWEGTEPRKYGYTF.

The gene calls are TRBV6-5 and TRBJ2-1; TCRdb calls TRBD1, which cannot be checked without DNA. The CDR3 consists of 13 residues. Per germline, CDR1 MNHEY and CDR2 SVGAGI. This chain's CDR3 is CASPLDDSNEQFF.

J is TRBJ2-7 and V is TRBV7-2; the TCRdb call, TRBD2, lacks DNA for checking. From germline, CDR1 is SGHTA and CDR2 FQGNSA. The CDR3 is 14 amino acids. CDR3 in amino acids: CASSSTEENYEQYF.

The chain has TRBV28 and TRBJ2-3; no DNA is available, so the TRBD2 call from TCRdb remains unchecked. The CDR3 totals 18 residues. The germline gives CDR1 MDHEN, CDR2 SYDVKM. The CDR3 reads CASSLLHTWEPSTDTQYF.

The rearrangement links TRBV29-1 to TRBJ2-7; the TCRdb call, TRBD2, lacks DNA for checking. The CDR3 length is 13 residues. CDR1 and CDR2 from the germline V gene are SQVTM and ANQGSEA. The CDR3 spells CSAQGTSDYEQYF.

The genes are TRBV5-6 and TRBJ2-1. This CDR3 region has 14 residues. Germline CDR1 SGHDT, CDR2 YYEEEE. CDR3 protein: CASSLARVVNEQFF.

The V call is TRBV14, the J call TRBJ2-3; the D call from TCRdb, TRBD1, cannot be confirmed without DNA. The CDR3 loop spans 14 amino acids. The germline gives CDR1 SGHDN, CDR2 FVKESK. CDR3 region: CASSQAGGADTQYF.

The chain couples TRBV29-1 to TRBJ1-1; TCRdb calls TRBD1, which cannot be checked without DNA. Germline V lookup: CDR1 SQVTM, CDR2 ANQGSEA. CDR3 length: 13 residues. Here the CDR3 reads CSVEPTKGAEAFF. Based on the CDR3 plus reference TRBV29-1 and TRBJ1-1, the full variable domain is SAVISQKPSRDICQRGTSLTIQCQVDSQVTMMFWYRQQPGQSLTLIATANQGSEATYESGFVIDKFPISRPNLTFSTLTVSNMSPEDSSIYLCSVEPTKGAEAFFGQGTRLTVV.

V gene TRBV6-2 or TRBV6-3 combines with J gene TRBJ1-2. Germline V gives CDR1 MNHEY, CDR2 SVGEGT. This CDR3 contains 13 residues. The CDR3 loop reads CASSTGLYYGYTF.

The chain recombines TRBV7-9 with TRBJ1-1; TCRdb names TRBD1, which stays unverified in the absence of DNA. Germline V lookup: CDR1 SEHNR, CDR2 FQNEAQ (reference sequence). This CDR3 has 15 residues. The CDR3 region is CASSLVTQGRTEAFF. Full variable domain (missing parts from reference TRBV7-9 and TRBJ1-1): DTGVSQNPRHKITKRGQNVTFRCDPISEHNRLYWYRQTLGQGPEFLTYFQNEAQLEKSRLLSDRFSAERPKGSFSTLEIQRTEQGDSAMYLCASSLVTQGRTEAFFGQGTRLTVV.

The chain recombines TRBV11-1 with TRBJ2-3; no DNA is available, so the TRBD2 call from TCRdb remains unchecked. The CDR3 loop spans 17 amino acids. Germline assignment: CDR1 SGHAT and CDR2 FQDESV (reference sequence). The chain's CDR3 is CASSLQGLAGSTDTQYF. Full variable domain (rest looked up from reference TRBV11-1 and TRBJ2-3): EAEVAQSPRYKITEKSQAVAFWCDPISGHATLYWYRQILGQGPELLVQFQDESVVDDSQLPKDRFSAERLKGVDSTLKIQPAELGDSAMYLCASSLQGLAGSTDTQYFGPGTRLTVL.

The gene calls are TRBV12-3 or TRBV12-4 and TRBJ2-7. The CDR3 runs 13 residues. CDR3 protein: CASSIGLNYEQYF.

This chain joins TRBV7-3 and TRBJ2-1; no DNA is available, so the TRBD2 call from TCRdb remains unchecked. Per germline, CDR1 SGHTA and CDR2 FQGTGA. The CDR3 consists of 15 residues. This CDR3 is CASSHSHGGPNEQFF.

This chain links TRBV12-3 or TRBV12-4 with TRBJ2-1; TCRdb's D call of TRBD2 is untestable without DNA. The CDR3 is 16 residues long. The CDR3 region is CASTQRPALSYNEQFF.

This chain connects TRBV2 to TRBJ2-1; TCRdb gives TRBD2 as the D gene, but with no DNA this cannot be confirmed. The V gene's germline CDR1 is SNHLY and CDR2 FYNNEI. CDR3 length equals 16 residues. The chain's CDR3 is CASSEAHAGGRNEQFF.

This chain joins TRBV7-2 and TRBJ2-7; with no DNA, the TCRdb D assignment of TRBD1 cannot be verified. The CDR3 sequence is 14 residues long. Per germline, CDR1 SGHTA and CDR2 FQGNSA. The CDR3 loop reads CASSGTGGGYEQYF.

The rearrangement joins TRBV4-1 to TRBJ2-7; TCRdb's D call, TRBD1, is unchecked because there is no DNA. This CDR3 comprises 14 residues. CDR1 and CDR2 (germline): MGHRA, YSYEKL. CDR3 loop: CASSHPGQGNEQYF.

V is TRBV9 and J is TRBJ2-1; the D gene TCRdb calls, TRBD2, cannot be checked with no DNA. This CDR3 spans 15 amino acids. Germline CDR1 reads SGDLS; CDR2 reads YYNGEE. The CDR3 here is CASSVRLAPADEQFF. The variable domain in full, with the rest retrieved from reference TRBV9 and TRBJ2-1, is DSGVTQTPKHLITATGQRVTLRCSPRSGDLSVYWYQQSLDQGLQFLIQYYNGEERAKGNILERFSAQQFPDLHSELNLSSLELGDSALYFCASSVRLAPADEQFFGPGTRLTVL.